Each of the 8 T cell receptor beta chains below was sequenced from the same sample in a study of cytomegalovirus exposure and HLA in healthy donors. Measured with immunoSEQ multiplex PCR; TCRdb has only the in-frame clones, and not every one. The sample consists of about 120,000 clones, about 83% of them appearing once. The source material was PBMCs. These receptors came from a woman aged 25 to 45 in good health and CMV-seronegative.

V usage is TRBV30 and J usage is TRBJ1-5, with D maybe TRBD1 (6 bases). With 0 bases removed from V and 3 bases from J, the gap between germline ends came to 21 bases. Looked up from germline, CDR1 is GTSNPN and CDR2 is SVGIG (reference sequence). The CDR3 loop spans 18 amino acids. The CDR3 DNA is TGTGCCTGGAGTGTTTCCATCAACCGGGACACTTACAATCAGCCCCAGCATTTT. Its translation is CAWSVSINRDTYNQPQHF.

CDR3 protein: CASSSITTFSYNEQFF. CDR3 nucleotide sequence: TGTGCCAGCAGTAGCATCACTACTTTTTCCTACAATGAGCAGTTCTTC. V is TRBV25-1 and J is TRBJ2-1, with D uncertain. The CDR3 covers 16 residues. V lost 5 bases, J lost 1 base, and 15 bases lay in between. Germline V gene sequence: CDR1 MGHDK, CDR2 SYGVNS.

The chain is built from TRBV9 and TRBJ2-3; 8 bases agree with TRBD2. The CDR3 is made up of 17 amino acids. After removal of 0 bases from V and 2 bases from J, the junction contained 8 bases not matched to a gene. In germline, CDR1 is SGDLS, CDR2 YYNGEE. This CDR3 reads CASSVGASGFFTDTQYF. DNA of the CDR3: TGTGCCAGCAGCGTAGGGGCTAGCGGGTTCTTCACAGATACGCAGTATTTT.

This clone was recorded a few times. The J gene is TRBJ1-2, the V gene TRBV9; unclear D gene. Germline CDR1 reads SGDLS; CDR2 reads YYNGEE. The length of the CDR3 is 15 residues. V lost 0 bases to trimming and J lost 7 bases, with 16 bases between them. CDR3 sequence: CASSVDTAAQRGYTF. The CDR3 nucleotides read TGTGCCAGCAGCGTAGACACCGCTGCGCAGCGTGGCTACACCTTC.

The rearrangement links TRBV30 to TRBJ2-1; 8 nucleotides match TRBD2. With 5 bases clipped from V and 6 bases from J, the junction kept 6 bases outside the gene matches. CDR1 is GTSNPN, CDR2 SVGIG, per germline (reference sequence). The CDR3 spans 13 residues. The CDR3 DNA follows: TGTGCCTGGGCCGGGGGGGCAATCAATGAGCAGTTCTTC. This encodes CAWAGGAINEQFF.

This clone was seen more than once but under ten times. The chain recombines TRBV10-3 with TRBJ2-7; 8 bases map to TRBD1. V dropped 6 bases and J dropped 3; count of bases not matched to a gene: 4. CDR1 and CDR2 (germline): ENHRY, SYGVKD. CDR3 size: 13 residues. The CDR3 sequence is CAISDRGNYEQYF. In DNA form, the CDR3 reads TGTGCCATCAGCGACAGGGGAAACTACGAGCAGTACTTC.

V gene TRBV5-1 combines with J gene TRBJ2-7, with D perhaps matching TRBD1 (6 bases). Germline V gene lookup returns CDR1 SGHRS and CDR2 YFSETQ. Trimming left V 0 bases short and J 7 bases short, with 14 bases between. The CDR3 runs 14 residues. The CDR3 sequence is CASSLGQGLGEQYF. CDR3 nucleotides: TGCGCCAGCAGCTTGGGGCAGGGGCTTGGGGAGCAGTACTTC. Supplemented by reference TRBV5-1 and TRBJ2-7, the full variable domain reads KAGVTQTPRYLIKTRGQQVTLSCSPISGHRSVSWYQQTPGQGLQFLFEYFSETQRNKGNFPGRFSGRQFSNSRSEMNVSTLELGDSALYLCASSLGQGLGEQYFGPGTRLTVT.

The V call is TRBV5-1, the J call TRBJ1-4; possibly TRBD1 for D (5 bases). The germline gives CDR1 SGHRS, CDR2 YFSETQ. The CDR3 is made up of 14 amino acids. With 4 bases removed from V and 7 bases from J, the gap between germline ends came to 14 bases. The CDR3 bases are TGCGCCAGCAGCCTGCTGTCAGGGCCTGAAAAACTGTTTTTT. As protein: CASSLLSGPEKLFF.